Listed here is a single T cell receptor (beta chain). What it binds is not known. This specimen comes from a study of brain T cells in children with intractable seizures. Assay: immunoSEQ multiplex PCR; the TCRdb copy retains only in-frame clones and omits some. The table includes tens of thousands of clones, roughly 94% detected once. Sequencing was limited to surgery cases with top T cell transcript signatures in brain tissue. Patients received at least one anti-epileptic drug before surgery. Findings of the study overall: Viral specificity was inferred only from CDR3 similarity; HCMV serostatus was unknown. Clones missing pre-surgery may reflect undersampling of that blood sample.

Trimming removed 4 bases from V and 2 bases from J; junction bases left unmatched: 4. The CDR3 sequence is 15 residues long. The germline gives CDR1 SGHDT, CDR2 YYEEEE. This TCR was sampled from a boy younger than 18 with focal cortical dysplasia and intractable seizures. The gene calls are TRBV5-6 and TRBJ1-5, with 9 bases aligning to TRBD1. The material was peripheral blood, obtained at surgery. Here the CDR3 reads CASSTQGAGNQPQHF. In DNA form, the CDR3 reads TGTGCCAGCAGCACACAGGGGGCGGGCAATCAGCCCCAGCATTTT.